Shown below are 18 T cell receptor beta chains from a single sample sequenced in a study of early T cells in non-severe SARS-CoV-2 infection. MiXCR, applied by TCRdb to the 5' RACE reads, yields one record per CDR3 protein. The sample consists of some 59,000 distinct CDR3 sequences, around 9.3% of them appearing once. The sequenced sample was whole blood. These receptor sequences come from an adult who was a healthcare worker with PCR-confirmed SARS-CoV-2 infection or an uninfected control (not recorded which).

This clonotype appeared many times. J is TRBJ2-7 and V is TRBV20-1; 7 bases agree with TRBD1. CDR1 is DFQATT and CDR2 is SNEGSKA in the germline V gene (reference sequence). CDR3 length equals 14 residues. Trimming at V came to 3 bases and at J to 4 bases, leaving 9 bases not matched to a gene. The CDR3 DNA reads as TGCAGTGCTAGCCGGGACAGAGAACCGTACGAGCAGTACTTC. The encoded protein is CSASRDREPYEQYF.

The chain uses TRBV27 and TRBJ1-2, with 12 positions matching TRBD1. The ends lost 5 bases at V and 5 bases at J; junction bases unmatched: 3. In germline, CDR1 is MNHEY, CDR2 SMNVEV (reference sequence). This CDR3 is 14 amino acids long. CDR3 residues: CASSQGQGAYGYTF. The CDR3 nucleotides read TGTGCCAGCAGTCAGGGACAGGGGGCGTATGGCTACACCTTC.

This clonotype was seen many times. This rearrangement joins TRBV10-3 to TRBJ1-1; D unclear. The CDR3 spans 13 residues. Germline V gene sequence: CDR1 ENHRY, CDR2 SYGVKD. Between the trimmed V and J ends, which lost 8 bases and 0 bases, there was a span of 10 bases. The CDR3 spells CAIRKGMNTEAFF. CDR3 coding DNA: TGTGCCATCCGGAAGGGCATGAACACTGAAGCTTTCTTT.

At least ten counts were recorded for this clonotype. The rearrangement joins TRBV7-6 to TRBJ2-3; the match to TRBD2 covers 14 bases. V was pared by 5 bases and J by 4 bases, with 2 bases of the junction left unmatched. This CDR3 is built from 15 residues. Germline assignment: CDR1 SGHVS and CDR2 FNYEAQ. CDR3 residues: CASSRTSGRPDTQYF. CDR3 coding DNA: TGTGCCAGCAGCCGGACTAGCGGGAGGCCAGATACGCAGTATTTT.

This clonotype was seen more than once but under ten times. The rearrangement uses TRBV12-2 and TRBJ2-5; the table's D call TRBD1 went unverified against the DNA. TRBV12-2 is deemed a pseudogene. The CDR3 has 16 residues. The CDR3 sequence: CASRSKGQAHQETQYF. The CDR3 DNA reads as TGTGCAAGTCGCTCAAAGGGACAGGCCCACCAAGAGACCCAGTACTTC.

This clonotype was detected ten times or more. The chain uses TRBV20-1 and TRBJ1-3, with D unresolved. V gave up 4 bases and J gave up 2 bases, with 12 bases separating them. This CDR3 is built from 14 residues. Germline CDR1 reads DFQATT; CDR2 reads SNEGSKA (reference sequence). CDR3 protein: CSATQGNPGNTIYF. The CDR3 nucleotides are TGCAGTGCTACCCAAGGCAACCCTGGAAACACCATATATTTT.

The chain carries TRBV3-1 and TRBJ2-1, with D perhaps TRBD2 (5 bases). The CDR3 totals 13 residues. Looked up from germline, CDR1 is LGHDT and CDR2 is YNNKEL (reference sequence). V dropped 6 bases and J dropped 6 bases, with 12 bases sitting between them. The CDR3 region has the DNA TGTGCCAGCAGTTTCAGGAGGAGCAATGAGCAGTTCTTC. Protein product: CASSFRRSNEQFF.

This clonotype was detected many times. V is TRBV5-8 and J is TRBJ2-3, with 12 bases fitting TRBD2. V gave up 4 bases and J gave up 1 base; unmatched junction bases: 10. CDR1 SGHTS and CDR2 YDEGEE come from the germline V gene. CDR3 length: 18 residues. CDR3 bases: TGTGCCAGCAGCCACGGACTAGCGGGGATGTATGGCACAGATACGCAGTATTTT. It encodes CASSHGLAGMYGTDTQYF.

This chain uses TRBV18 with TRBJ1-1; D is ambiguous. The V end lost 3 bases, the J end lost 1 base, and 9 bases lay between the germline ends. Germline V CDR1 and CDR2: KGHSH, LQKENI. The CDR3 spans 14 residues. The DNA for the CDR3 is TGTGCCAGCTCACCCAGCCGCGGGAACACTGAAGCTTTCTTT. Protein product: CASSPSRGNTEAFF.

The genes are TRBV15 and TRBJ2-5; 10 nucleotides align to TRBD2. Germline V gene sequence: CDR1 LNHNV, CDR2 YYDKDF (reference sequence). J was trimmed by 3 bases and V by 0 bases; bases with no gene match: 4. CDR3 length equals 16 residues. The DNA for the CDR3 is TGTGCCACCAGCAGAGATACGCTAGCGGGAGAAGAGACCCAGTACTTC. Its translation is CATSRDTLAGEETQYF. The whole variable domain, remainder taken from reference TRBV15 and TRBJ2-5, is DAMVIQNPRYQVTQFGKPVTLSCSQTLNHNVMYWYQQKSSQAPKLLFHYYDKDFNNEADTPDNFQSRRPNTSFCFLDIRSPGLGDTAMYLCATSRDTLAGEETQYFGPGTRLLVL.

The V gene is TRBV11-3, the J gene TRBJ2-2; the D gene is possibly TRBD2 (5 bases). The germline V gene has CDR1 SGHNT and CDR2 YENEEA. V shed 0 bases and J shed 3 bases, with 17 bases lying between them. The CDR3 extends over 18 amino acids. CDR3 residues: CASSLEVPGAEYTGELFF. For the CDR3, the DNA is TGTGCCAGCAGCTTAGAAGTCCCCGGAGCGGAGTACACCGGGGAGCTGTTTTTT. The full variable domain, with the rest looked up from reference TRBV11-3 and TRBJ2-2, is EAGVVQSPRYKIIEKKQPVAFWCNPISGHNTLYWYLQNLGQGPELLIRYENEEAVDDSQLPKDRFSAERLKGVDSTLKIQPAELGDSAVYLCASSLEVPGAEYTGELFFGEGSRLTVL.

V and J are TRBV30 and TRBJ2-3; D is uncertain. Germline loops: CDR1 GTSNPN, CDR2 SVGIG (reference sequence). The CDR3 loop spans 11 amino acids. V was trimmed by 4 bases and J by 5 bases, leaving 7 bases between them. The CDR3 region is CAWKLRDTQYF. CDR3 nucleotides: TGTGCCTGGAAGCTTAGAGATACGCAGTATTTT.

This clonotype appeared many times. This chain uses TRBV7-2 with TRBJ1-1; a weak D match, TRBD1 (5 bases). The CDR3 consists of 15 residues. Germline V lookup: CDR1 SGHTA, CDR2 FQGNSA. The ends were cut back, 5 bases at V and 7 bases at J, with 20 bases in the middle. CDR3 DNA sequence: TGTGCCAGCAGCCGCCGGGGGTATGGTCAGGATGAAGCTTTCTTT. The encoded protein is CASSRRGYGQDEAFF.

This clonotype was seen a handful of times. V gene TRBV3-1 combines with J gene TRBJ2-7; D is undetermined. This CDR3 comprises 13 residues. The germline V and J ends were trimmed by 2 bases and 1 base, with 6 bases remaining between them. Germline V CDR1 and CDR2: LGHDT, YNNKEL (reference sequence). The chain's CDR3 is CASSQIQSYEQYF. The CDR3 DNA sequence: TGTGCCAGCAGCCAAATACAGTCCTACGAGCAGTACTTC.

This clonotype turned up a few times. The CDR3 spells CASIPTGRNQETQYF. The CDR3 DNA sequence: TGTGCCAGCATCCCGACGGGACGGAACCAAGAGACCCAGTACTTC. The rearrangement joins TRBV14 to TRBJ2-5, with D possibly called TRBD1 or TRBD2 (5 bases each). Trimming removed 7 bases from V and 0 bases from J, with 15 bases in between. The CDR3 extends over 15 amino acids. Looked up from germline, CDR1 is SGHDN and CDR2 is FVKESK.

This clonotype was counted at least ten times. The rearrangement joins TRBV7-2 to TRBJ2-1; D gene uncertain. CDR3 length equals 11 residues. From germline, CDR1 is SGHTA and CDR2 FQGNSA. With 2 bases removed from V and 6 bases from J, the gap between germline ends came to 2 bases. CDR3 DNA sequence: TGTGCCAGCAGCTTACTCAATGAGCAGTTCTTC. Its protein product is CASSLLNEQFF.

The chain recombines TRBV9 with TRBJ2-7; D possibly corresponds to TRBD2 (5 bases). This CDR3 region has 15 residues. CDR1 SGDLS and CDR2 YYNGEE come from the germline V gene. Trimming left V 2 bases short and J 2 bases short, with 14 bases between. CDR3 in DNA: TGTGCCAGCAGCGTCGGAGCGGAATTTACCTACGAGCAGTACTTC. Its protein product is CASSVGAEFTYEQYF.

This clonotype was counted between two and nine times. This chain uses TRBV7-6 with TRBJ2-3, with D possibly matching TRBD2 (5 bases). The germline V and J ends were trimmed by 6 bases and 6 bases, with 13 bases remaining between them. Germline loops: CDR1 SGHVS, CDR2 FNYEAQ. The CDR3 runs 13 residues. CDR3 loop: CASRKGAEDTQYF. The CDR3 DNA follows: TGTGCCAGCAGGAAAGGAGCGGAGGATACGCAGTATTTT.